These 21 T cell receptor beta chains share one sample of origin, sequenced in a study of T cell responses to AZD1222 COVID-19 vaccine. Generated by immunoSEQ multiplex PCR, the TCRdb table keeps only in-frame clones and is missing some. The data contain fewer than 200,000 clones, about nine tenths of them singletons. The input for sequencing was peripheral blood, taken 28 days after the second AZD1222 dose. The receptors derive from an adult who received the AZD1222 COVID-19 vaccine.

V gene TRBV7-3 combines with J gene TRBJ2-7; D possibly corresponds to TRBD2 (5 bases). The ends were cut back, 6 bases at V and 7 bases at J, with 16 bases in the middle. Looked up from germline, CDR1 is SGHTA and CDR2 is FQGTGA. The CDR3 consists of 13 residues. CDR3 amino acids: CASRSGRGVEQYF. CDR3 nucleotide sequence: TGTGCCAGCAGGAGCGGCCGAGGAGTGGAGCAGTACTTC.

The chain combines TRBV5-1 with TRBJ1-1; D remains unclear. The CDR3 extends over 15 amino acids. Trimming took off 4 bases at V and 0 bases at J, with 13 bases between the two ends. Germline values: CDR1 SGHRS, CDR2 YFSETQ. The CDR3 reads CASSLLAGVNTEAFF. CDR3 nucleotide sequence: TGCGCCAGCAGCCTCCTCGCAGGTGTGAACACTGAAGCTTTCTTT.

V is TRBV7-2 and J is TRBJ2-7; perhaps TRBD1 as D (5 bases). Germline CDR1 is SGHTA and CDR2 is FQGNSA. The length of the CDR3 is 12 residues. The V end was cut by 4 bases, the J end by 2 bases, with 6 bases between. This CDR3 is CASSWTPYEQYF. The CDR3, as DNA: TGTGCCAGCAGCTGGACACCCTACGAGCAGTACTTC.

The V and J genes are TRBV5-1 and TRBJ1-4, with a tentative D call TRBD1 (5 bases). Germline CDR1 and CDR2: SGHRS and YFSETQ. The CDR3 sequence is 15 residues long. Between the trimmed V and J ends, which lost 2 bases and 4 bases, there was a span of 12 bases. The CDR3 DNA is TGCGCCAGCAGCTTTGGTCCCAGGGATAATGAAAAACTGTTTTTT. It encodes CASSFGPRDNEKLFF.

The V call is TRBV24-1, the J call TRBJ1-1; D remains ambiguous. V was trimmed by 5 bases and J by 3 bases, leaving 15 bases between them. The CDR3 contains 15 residues. Germline CDR1 and CDR2: KGHDR and SFDVKD. The CDR3 DNA is TGTGCCACCAGTGTGACGGCAGGCAAGTACACTGAAGCTTTCTTT. It codes for CATSVTAGKYTEAFF.

The chain joins TRBV9 to TRBJ2-2; D not certain. CDR1 SGDLS and CDR2 YYNGEE come from the germline V gene. This CDR3 contains 14 residues. V was shortened by 3 bases and J by 8 bases, with 14 bases between the two germline ends. DNA for the CDR3: TGTGCCAGCAGCGGTAGCCTAGTTGCGGGGGAGCTGTTTTTT. Protein sequence: CASSGSLVAGELFF.

This clone was detected a few times. The V gene is TRBV3-1 (or the pseudogene TRBV3-2), the J gene TRBJ1-3; D unresolved. V dropped 4 bases and J dropped 0 bases, with 10 bases sitting between them. Germline CDR1 reads LGHDT; CDR2 reads YNNKEL (reference sequence). The CDR3 consists of 15 residues. CDR3 protein: CASSPTASSGNTIYF. In nucleotides, the CDR3 is TGTGCCAGCAGCCCCACGGCGAGCTCTGGAAACACCATATATTTT.

The rearrangement links TRBV5-1 to TRBJ2-3, with unresolved D. This CDR3 spans 15 amino acids. Germline loops: CDR1 SGHRS, CDR2 YFSETQ. Trimming removed 4 bases at V and 5 bases at J, with 17 bases between. The CDR3 DNA follows: TGCGCCAGCAGCCCCCTGCGTGGGCAGGAAGATACGCAGTATTTT. Translation gives CASSPLRGQEDTQYF.

The chain has TRBV5-4 and TRBJ1-1; weak D call: TRBD1 (5 bases). CDR3 size: 13 residues. Germline V CDR1 and CDR2: SGHNT, YYREEE (reference sequence). V was trimmed by 4 bases and J by 6 bases, leaving 13 bases between them. CDR3 sequence reads: CASSPAGHPEAFF. CDR3 in DNA: TGTGCCAGCAGCCCAGCCGGACACCCTGAAGCTTTCTTT.

The chain has TRBV5-1 and TRBJ2-5; D unclear. The V end lost 4 bases, the J end lost 3 bases, and 13 bases lay between the germline ends. Germline loops: CDR1 SGHRS, CDR2 YFSETQ. This CDR3 is 14 amino acids long. The CDR3 sequence: CASSASSGEETQYF. The CDR3 nucleotides read TGCGCCAGCAGCGCATCTTCTGGTGAAGAGACCCAGTACTTC. The full variable domain, its missing parts supplied by reference TRBV5-1 and TRBJ2-5, is KAGVTQTPRYLIKTRGQQVTLSCSPISGHRSVSWYQQTPGQGLQFLFEYFSETQRNKGNFPGRFSGRQFSNSRSEMNVSTLELGDSALYLCASSASSGEETQYFGPGTRLLVL.

The chain couples TRBV5-1 to TRBJ2-1; 12 bases agree with TRBD1. Trimming cost V 2 bases and J 9 bases; bases outside gene matches: 9. From germline, CDR1 is SGHRS and CDR2 YFSETQ. CDR3 length: 16 residues. The CDR3 DNA follows: TGCGCCAGCAGCTTACCCGGGACAGGGGGCAAGAGTGAGCAGTTCTTC. Its protein product is CASSLPGTGGKSEQFF.

The DNA for the CDR3 is TGTGCCAGCAGCCCGCGGGGGACCTCCTACAATGAGCAGTTCTTC. This codes for CASSPRGTSYNEQFF. The chain uses TRBV9 and TRBJ2-1, with 7 bases identical to TRBD2. J was trimmed by 0 bases and V by 4 bases; bases with no gene match: 4. Germline loops: CDR1 SGDLS, CDR2 YYNGEE. This CDR3 is built from 15 residues.

The chain has TRBV29-1 and TRBJ2-7, with D possibly being TRBD1 (6 bases). CDR3 size: 11 residues. From germline, CDR1 is SQVTM and CDR2 ANQGSEA. V was clipped by 4 bases and J by 5 bases, with 9 bases between them. CDR3 DNA sequence: TGCAGCGTTGCAACAGGGCACGAGCAGTACTTC. Protein product: CSVATGHEQYF.

CDR3 sequence (DNA): TGTGCCAGCAGTCCGGGACAGGGGGCGGGAGGCTACACCTTC. Translating it yields CASSPGQGAGGYTF. V usage is TRBV6-6 and J usage is TRBJ1-2, with 12 bases that match TRBD1. Germline CDR1 reads MNHNY; CDR2 reads SVGAGI (reference sequence). V gave up 5 bases and J gave up 8 bases; unmatched junction bases: 6. The CDR3 runs to 14 residues.

The CDR3 loop is CASSLGGGGPYEQYF. Here the CDR3 DNA reads TGTGCCAGCAGCTTAGGAGGGGGGGGACCCTACGAGCAGTACTTC. The V and J genes are TRBV7-2 and TRBJ2-7; possible D gene TRBD2, 7 bases. CDR3 size: 15 residues. Germline lookup yields CDR1 SGHTA and CDR2 FQGNSA. V shed 1 base and J shed 2 bases, with 12 bases lying between them.

The V and J genes are TRBV19 and TRBJ2-5; D perhaps matches TRBD2 (6 bases). Germline CDR1 LNHDA, CDR2 SQIVND (reference sequence). CDR3 length: 15 residues. Trimming took off 4 bases at V and 3 bases at J, with 15 bases between the two ends. This chain's CDR3 is CASSTTSGGKETQYF. CDR3 bases: TGTGCCAGTAGTACCACCTCCGGGGGTAAAGAGACCCAGTACTTC.

The chain joins TRBV5-5 to TRBJ2-7, with D uncertain. With 5 bases removed from V and 0 bases from J, the gap between germline ends came to 15 bases. Germline loops: CDR1 SGHKS, CDR2 YYEKEE (reference sequence). CDR3 size: 15 residues. CDR3: CASSQRVLSSYEQYF. The CDR3 DNA follows: TGTGCCAGCAGTCAAAGGGTCCTGAGCTCCTACGAGCAGTACTTC.

The chain uses TRBV6-6 and TRBJ1-2; TRBD1 matches 7 bases. V lost 4 bases to trimming and J lost 6 bases; unmatched junction nucleotides: 2. There are 12 residues in the CDR3. The germline CDR1 and CDR2 sequences are MNHNY and SVGAGI (reference sequence). In DNA, the CDR3 is TGTGCCAGCAGTTTCGGGACAGATGGCTACACCTTC. Protein: CASSFGTDGYTF.

This rearrangement joins TRBV5-1 to TRBJ1-2; 7 nucleotides match TRBD1. Trimming took 0 bases from V and 5 from J; bases not matched to a gene: 4. This CDR3 has 14 amino acids. Germline V gives CDR1 SGHRS, CDR2 YFSETQ. DNA for the CDR3: TGCGCCAGCAGCTTGGCCGGGACAGCATATGGCTACACCTTC. Protein sequence: CASSLAGTAYGYTF.

The gene calls are TRBV6-6 and TRBJ2-7, with 9 bases aligning to TRBD1. Looked up from germline, CDR1 is MNHNY and CDR2 is SVGAGI (reference sequence). The V and J ends lost 8 bases and 2 bases, in that order; junction bases with no gene match: 7. The CDR3 consists of 14 residues. The CDR3 reads CASCETGGPYEQYF. CDR3 sequence (DNA): TGTGCCAGCTGCGAAACAGGGGGCCCCTACGAGCAGTACTTC.

The chain links TRBV5-6 to TRBJ1-6; 8 bases are a match to TRBD1. Looked up from germline, CDR1 is SGHDT and CDR2 is YYEEEE. The J segment lost 7 bases and the V segment lost 4 bases, leaving 7 bases of the junction unmatched. This CDR3 region has 15 residues. CDR3 in DNA: TGTGCCAGCAGCCCTGACAGGGGAAACAATTCACCCCTCCACTTT. Amino acids: CASSPDRGNNSPLHF.